The 23 T cell receptor beta chains below were found in one sample sequenced in a study of T-cell memory formation after mild COVID-19. TCRdb processed the 5' RACE reads anew with MiXCR; each CDR3 protein has one entry. The sample yields about 280,000 distinct CDR3 sequences, around 8% seen once. The sample taken for sequencing was PBMCs or a T cell subset sorted from them (not recorded which). The receptors come from a young man who had mild COVID-19 (a few samples of this study predate the infection). Cell type and time point are not known.

This clonotype was seen a few times. This rearrangement joins TRBV12-3 or TRBV12-4 to TRBJ1-5, with 7 bases identical to TRBD1. This CDR3 is built from 15 residues. Unmatched junction bases numbered 8, after V lost 6 bases and J lost 3 bases. DNA for the CDR3: TGTGCCAGCAGGACAGGGTTAAGTGACAATCAGCCCCAGCATTTT. It is translated as CASRTGLSDNQPQHF.

The chain couples TRBV11-2 to TRBJ2-7; TRBD1 matches 8 bases. The length of the CDR3 is 15 residues. V lost 2 bases to trimming and J lost 4 bases; unmatched junction nucleotides: 7. Germline CDR1 is SGHAT and CDR2 is FQNNGV. DNA for the CDR3: TGTGCCAGCAGCTTAATCCGGGGACAGGTGTACGAGCAGTACTTC. Protein: CASSLIRGQVYEQYF.

The sample holds a few counts of this clonotype. The chain joins TRBV5-1 to TRBJ1-2; D is unclear. Looked up from germline, CDR1 is SGHRS and CDR2 is YFSETQ. V lost 0 bases to trimming and J lost 2 bases, with 8 bases between them. CDR3 size: 14 residues. In DNA form, the CDR3 reads TGCGCCAGCAGCTTGGGGGCGGGAAACTATGGCTACACCTTC. Protein product: CASSLGAGNYGYTF.

This clonotype was observed a few times. The chain combines TRBV5-4 with TRBJ1-5; TRBD1 is a possible D gene (5 bases). CDR1 and CDR2 from the germline V gene are SGHNT and YYREEE (reference sequence). The CDR3 covers 15 residues. The V and J ends lost 0 bases and 7 bases respectively, with 14 bases between them. CDR3 DNA: TGTGCCAGCAGCTTGGGTCAGGGTATTTTGCAGCCCCAGCATTTT. This codes for CASSLGQGILQPQHF. The whole variable domain, filled in from reference TRBV5-4 and TRBJ1-5, reads ETGVTQSPTHLIKTRGQQVTLRCSSQSGHNTVSWYQQALGQGPQFIFQYYREEENGRGNFPPRFSGLQFPNYSSELNVNALELDDSALYLCASSLGQGILQPQHFGDGTRLSIL.

This clonotype was observed a handful of times. The germline gene is not matched at one end of the junction; a read error may be the cause. This chain connects TRBV6-5 to TRBJ1-4, with TRBD1 identical over 7 bases. This CDR3 has 15 residues. Germline V gene data show CDR1 as MNHEY and CDR2 as SVGAGI. The CDR3, as DNA: TGTGCCAGAAGTTACCTCAGGGGGGGAAATGAAAAACTGTTTTTT. Amino acid sequence: CARSYLRGGNEKLFF.

This clonotype has at least ten counts. V usage is TRBV5-1 and J usage is TRBJ1-6, with TRBD1 matching 7 bases. There are 14 residues in the CDR3. V shed 3 bases, J shed 9 bases, and the junction held 6 bases outside the gene matches. The V gene's germline CDR1 is SGHRS and CDR2 YFSETQ. Written as DNA, the CDR3 is TGCGCCAGCAGCTCGGGGACAGCGCTTTCACCCCTCCACTTT. It codes for CASSSGTALSPLHF.

CDR3 region: CASSSGVEAYEQYF. CDR3 sequence (DNA): TGTGCCAGCAGCTCGGGGGTGGAAGCCTACGAGCAGTACTTC. J is TRBJ2-7 and V is TRBV5-4, with D maybe TRBD2 (6 bases). CDR3 length: 14 residues. V gave up 3 bases and J gave up 2 bases, with 12 bases separating them. Germline V gives CDR1 SGHNT, CDR2 YYREEE (reference sequence).

The chain joins TRBV6-1 to TRBJ1-1; D not resolved. Germline CDR1 reads MNHNS; CDR2 reads SASEGT. This CDR3 contains 14 residues. Trimming pared 3 bases from V and 4 bases from J, leaving 12 bases between. CDR3 amino acids: CASSDRDPTTEAFF. CDR3 in DNA: TGTGCCAGCAGTGACCGGGATCCAACCACTGAAGCTTTCTTT.

A few counts support this clonotype. The V and J genes are TRBV7-6 and TRBJ2-7, with D possibly being TRBD1 (6 bases). This CDR3 is 14 amino acids long. Trimming shortened V by 0 bases and J by 6 bases, and 12 bases separated the two germline ends. CDR1 SGHVS and CDR2 FNYEAQ come from the germline V gene. The DNA for the CDR3 is TGTGCCAGCAGCTTAGCCCAGGGGTCCCGCGAGCAGTACTTC. It specifies CASSLAQGSREQYF.

This clonotype has a count of ten or more. The chain links TRBV11-2 to TRBJ1-1; D not resolved. CDR1 is SGHAT and CDR2 is FQNNGV in the germline V gene. CDR3 size: 12 residues. V lost 3 bases to trimming and J lost 6 bases, with 8 bases between them. The CDR3 DNA follows: TGTGCCAGCAGCTTCCCGGGAGCTGAAGCTTTCTTT. This codes for CASSFPGAEAFF. Looking up the rest from reference TRBV11-2 and TRBJ1-1 gives the full variable domain: EAGVAQSPRYKIIEKRQSVAFWCNPISGHATLYWYQQILGQGPKLLIQFQNNGVVDDSQLPKDRFSAERLKGVDSTLKIQPAKLEDSAVYLCASSFPGAEAFFGQGTRLTVV.

Many counts were recorded for this clonotype. This rearrangement joins TRBV20-1 to TRBJ2-7, with 8 nucleotides matching TRBD1. The CDR3 sequence is 14 residues long. The V gene end was trimmed by 2 bases and the J gene end by 2 bases; junction bases not matched to a gene: 5. CDR1 DFQATT and CDR2 SNEGSKA come from the germline V gene (reference sequence). CDR3 protein: CSARSQDRAYEQYF. The CDR3 DNA reads as TGCAGTGCTAGATCCCAGGACAGGGCCTACGAGCAGTACTTC.

The genes are TRBV5-1 and TRBJ1-6; no definite D call. Germline-derived CDR1 and CDR2 are SGHRS and YFSETQ. V was shortened by 1 base and J by 8 bases, with 16 bases between the two germline ends. The CDR3 is made up of 16 amino acids. CDR3 DNA sequence: TGCGCCAGCAGCTTGCTGTTATCAGGTTTTGATTCACCCCTCCACTTT. As protein: CASSLLLSGFDSPLHF.

This clonotype was seen many times. The V and J genes are TRBV6-6 and TRBJ2-7; 7 bases line up with TRBD2. Per the germline V gene, CDR1 is MNHNY and CDR2 is SVGAGI (reference sequence). This CDR3 has 15 residues. V lost 2 bases to trimming and J lost 3 bases; unmatched junction nucleotides: 7. The chain's CDR3 is CASSYPLGRSYEQYF. The CDR3, as DNA: TGTGCCAGCAGTTACCCGCTCGGGAGGAGCTACGAGCAGTACTTC.

The chain employs TRBV5-6 and TRBJ2-5, with a possible D match to TRBD1 (7 bases). Trimming stripped 4 bases from V and 1 base from J, with 11 bases between. This CDR3 region has 14 residues. Germline V CDR1 and CDR2: SGHDT, YYEEEE. CDR3 sequence (DNA): TGTGCCAGCAGCCGGAGGGACAGCCAAGAGACCCAGTACTTC. It yields the protein CASSRRDSQETQYF. The complete variable domain, with remaining parts taken from reference TRBV5-6 and TRBJ2-5, reads DAGVTQSPTHLIKTRGQQVTLRCSPKSGHDTVSWYQQALGQGPQFIFQYYEEEERQRGNFPDRFSGHQFPNYSSELNVNALLLGDSALYLCASSRRDSQETQYFGPGTRLLVL.

J is TRBJ1-5 and V is TRBV7-2; possibly TRBD1 for D (6 bases). With 5 bases removed from V and 6 bases from J, the gap between germline ends came to 14 bases. The germline V gene has CDR1 SGHTA and CDR2 FQGNSA. There are 14 residues in the CDR3. The chain's CDR3 is CASSRKGGSQPQHF. The DNA of the CDR3 is TGTGCCAGCAGCCGGAAGGGGGGGAGTCAGCCCCAGCATTTT.

CDR3 coding DNA: TGTGCCAGCAGCCTAGGGGAGGCGCAGTATTTT. Its translation is CASSLGEAQYF. This chain connects TRBV11-3 to TRBJ2-3, with a possible D match to TRBD2 (6 bases). V shed 5 bases and J shed 10 bases, with 10 bases lying between them. CDR1 is SGHNT and CDR2 is YENEEA in the germline V gene. The CDR3 is made up of 11 amino acids.

A few counts support this clonotype. The genes are TRBV5-1 and TRBJ2-2; D is undetermined. Germline CDR1 and CDR2: SGHRS and YFSETQ. This CDR3 is built from 12 residues. V was trimmed by 6 bases and J by 6 bases, leaving 9 bases between them. The CDR3 reads CASKLSPGELFF. The CDR3 DNA follows: TGCGCCAGCAAGTTGAGTCCCGGGGAGCTGTTTTTT.

V is TRBV13 and J is TRBJ2-7, with D possibly being TRBD2 (5 bases). The CDR3 has 14 amino acids. Germline loops: CDR1 PRHDT, CDR2 FYEKMQ (reference sequence). The ends were cut back, 1 base at V and 3 bases at J, with 10 bases in the middle. The CDR3 DNA reads TGTGCCAGCAGCTTAGTAGGGAGTGTCTACGAGCAGTACTTC. Amino acid sequence: CASSLVGSVYEQYF.

The chain has TRBV5-1 and TRBJ2-2; 14 positions match TRBD2. This CDR3 is 17 amino acids long. V dropped 3 bases and J dropped 4; count of bases not matched to a gene: 5. CDR1 is SGHRS and CDR2 is YFSETQ in the germline V gene. The CDR3 sequence: CASSSGLAGAGTGELFF. In DNA, the CDR3 is TGCGCCAGCAGCTCGGGACTAGCGGGGGCGGGCACCGGGGAGCTGTTTTTT.

This clonotype was observed a handful of times. This rearrangement joins TRBV21-1 to TRBJ2-7; the table's TRBD2 call for D was not verified on the DNA. TRBV21-1 is given as a pseudogene. This CDR3 has 14 residues. The CDR3 sequence is CASESVAGDSEQYF. The CDR3 DNA reads as TGTGCCTCCGAGTCGGTAGCGGGGGATAGCGAGCAGTACTTC.

V usage is TRBV13 and J usage is TRBJ1-1; TRBD1 aligns across 7 bases. V lost 3 bases, J lost 4 bases, and 2 bases stayed unmatched. CDR3 length: 13 amino acids. The V gene's germline CDR1 is PRHDT and CDR2 FYEKMQ (reference sequence). The CDR3 is CASSFTGVTEAFF. Here the CDR3 DNA reads TGTGCCAGCAGCTTTACAGGGGTCACTGAAGCTTTCTTT.

The chain has TRBV20-1 and TRBJ2-3; 7 bases fit TRBD2. J lost 3 bases, V lost 7 bases, and 13 bases had no gene match. The CDR3 is 15 amino acids. CDR1 is DFQATT, CDR2 SNEGSKA, per germline (reference sequence). The CDR3 spells CSVGLPGGKTDTQYF. DNA of the CDR3: TGCAGTGTAGGCCTCCCGGGAGGCAAAACAGATACGCAGTATTTT.

The genes are TRBV4-3 and TRBJ2-1, with a weak D call TRBD2 (5 bases). The V gene's germline CDR1 is LGHNA and CDR2 YSLEER. With 2 bases removed from V and 5 bases from J, the gap between germline ends came to 10 bases. This CDR3 region has 14 residues. The CDR3 DNA follows: TGCGCCAGCAGCCAATCGGCCGGGGACAATGAGCAGTTCTTC. It yields the protein CASSQSAGDNEQFF.